This TCR beta chain appears in the sequencing data of a study of blood T cells in healthy people across ages. About this clonotype: The antigen is unknown.

The study, taken as a whole, reports: Older age coincided with a roughly linear decline in TCR beta diversity per million T cells.

A second PCR, run for about 6 to 11 cycles, used a sample-barcoded 5' primer plus a J-beta primer mix. A template-switch adaptor that had 12 random nucleotides put a tag on each cDNA molecule. TCRdb re-called the 5' RACE reads through MiXCR, storing one row per CDR3 protein. Of over a million distinct CDR3 sequences in the sample, roughly 40% were seen once. Each sample used at least 6 million PBMCs. Per the germline V gene, CDR1 is SGDLS and CDR2 is YYNGEE. This CDR3 is built from 15 residues. The ends lost 10 bases at V and 7 bases at J; junction bases unmatched: 16. The J gene is TRBJ2-1, the V gene TRBV9; 8 positions agree with TRBD1. Source material: blood. The source is a young woman in good health. The CDR3 region has the DNA TGTGCCGGCACCCAGGGGGGACAGGTCCGAAATGAGCAGTTCTTC. The encoded protein is CAGTQGGQVRNEQFF.